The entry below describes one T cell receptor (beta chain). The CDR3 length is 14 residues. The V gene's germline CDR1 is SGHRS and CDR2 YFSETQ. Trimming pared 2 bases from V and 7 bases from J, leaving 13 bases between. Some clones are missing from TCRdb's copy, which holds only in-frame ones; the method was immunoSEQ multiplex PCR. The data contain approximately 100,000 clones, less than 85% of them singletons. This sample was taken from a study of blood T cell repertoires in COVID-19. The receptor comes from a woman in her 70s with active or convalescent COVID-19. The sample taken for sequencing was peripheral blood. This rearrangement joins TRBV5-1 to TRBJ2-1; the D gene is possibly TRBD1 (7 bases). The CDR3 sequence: CASSLGGGENEQFF. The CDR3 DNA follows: TGCGCCAGCAGCTTAGGAGGGGGCGAGAATGAGCAGTTCTTC.